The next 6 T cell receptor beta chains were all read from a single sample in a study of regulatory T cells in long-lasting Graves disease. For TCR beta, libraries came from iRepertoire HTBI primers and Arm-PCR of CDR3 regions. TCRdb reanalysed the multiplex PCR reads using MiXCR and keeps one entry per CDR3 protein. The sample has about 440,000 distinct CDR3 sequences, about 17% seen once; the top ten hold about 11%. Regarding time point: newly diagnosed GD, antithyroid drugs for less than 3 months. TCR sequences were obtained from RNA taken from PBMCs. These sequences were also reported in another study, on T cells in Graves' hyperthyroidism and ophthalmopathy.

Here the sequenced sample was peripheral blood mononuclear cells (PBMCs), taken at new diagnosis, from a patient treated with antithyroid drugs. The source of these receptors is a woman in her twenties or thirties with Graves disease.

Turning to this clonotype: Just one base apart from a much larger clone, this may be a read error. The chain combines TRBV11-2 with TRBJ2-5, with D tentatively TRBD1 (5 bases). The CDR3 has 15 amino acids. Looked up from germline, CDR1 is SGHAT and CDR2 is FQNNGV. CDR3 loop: CASSQDWQGQQTQYF. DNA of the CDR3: TGCGCCAGCAGCCAAGATTGGCAGGGCCAACAGACCCAGTACTTC.

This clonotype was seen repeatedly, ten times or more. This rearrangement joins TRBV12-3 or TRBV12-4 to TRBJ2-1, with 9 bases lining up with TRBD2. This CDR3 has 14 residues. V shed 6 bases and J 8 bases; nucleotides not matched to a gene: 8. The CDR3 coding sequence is TGTGCCAGCAGGTATAGCGGGAGCGGAGATGAGCAGTTCTTC. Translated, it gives CASRYSGSGDEQFF.

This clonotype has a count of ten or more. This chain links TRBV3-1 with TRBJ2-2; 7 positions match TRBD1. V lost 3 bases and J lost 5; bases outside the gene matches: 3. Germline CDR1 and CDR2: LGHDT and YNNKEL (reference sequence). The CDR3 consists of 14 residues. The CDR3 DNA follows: TGTGCCAGCAGCCATACGACAGGGACCGGGGAGCTGTTTTTT. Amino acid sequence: CASSHTTGTGELFF. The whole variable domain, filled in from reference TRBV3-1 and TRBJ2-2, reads DTAVSQTPKYLVTQMGNDKSIKCEQNLGHDTMYWYKQDSKKFLKIMFSYNNKELIINETVPNRFSPKSPDKAHLNLHINSLELGDSAVYFCASSHTTGTGELFFGEGSRLTVL.

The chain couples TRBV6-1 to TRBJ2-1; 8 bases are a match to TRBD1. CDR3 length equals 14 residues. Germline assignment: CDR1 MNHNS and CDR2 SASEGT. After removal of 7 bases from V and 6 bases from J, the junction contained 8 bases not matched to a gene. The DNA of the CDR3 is TGTGCCAGCACGGCCAGGGGGCCGGGCAATGAGCAGTTCTTC. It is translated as CASTARGPGNEQFF.

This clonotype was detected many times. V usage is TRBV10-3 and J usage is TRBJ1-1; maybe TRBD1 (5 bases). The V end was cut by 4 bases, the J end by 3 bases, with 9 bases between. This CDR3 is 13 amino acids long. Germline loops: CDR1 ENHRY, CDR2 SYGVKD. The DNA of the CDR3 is TGTGCCATCAGTGTCGAGGGGCACACTGAAGCTTTCTTT. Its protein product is CAISVEGHTEAFF.

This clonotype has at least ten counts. DNA of the CDR3: TGCAGTGCTAGCAACGGTCTGGCGTATGGCTACACCTTC. Translated, it gives CSASNGLAYGYTF. V and J are TRBV20-1 and TRBJ1-2; D unresolved. V was trimmed by 3 bases and J by 5 bases, leaving 13 bases between them. CDR3 size: 13 residues. The germline gives CDR1 DFQATT, CDR2 SNEGSKA (reference sequence).